Shown below are 2 T cell receptor beta chains from a single sample sequenced in a study of T cell responses to AZD1222 COVID-19 vaccine. Sequenced by immunoSEQ multiplex PCR; TCRdb stores in-frame clones only, minus some. The sample holds about 150,000 clones, approximately 83% seen once. This material consisted of peripheral blood, taken on day 0 of AZD1222 vaccination. The receptors come from an adult in good health.

V is TRBV7-2 and J is TRBJ2-7; D is ambiguous. The CDR3 runs to 13 residues. V shed 1 base and J shed 5 bases, with 9 bases lying between them. Germline CDR1 and CDR2: SGHTA and FQGNSA. Here the CDR3 reads CASSLVPLDEQYF. CDR3 in DNA: TGTGCCAGCAGCTTAGTACCTCTTGACGAGCAGTACTTC.

This clone was detected a few times. The chain links TRBV5-8 to TRBJ1-2; D is unresolved. CDR3 length equals 15 residues. CDR1 is SGHTS, CDR2 YDEGEE, per germline. V dropped 4 bases and J dropped 0 bases, with 13 bases sitting between them. CDR3 sequence reads: CASSLGWTANYGYTF. The DNA for the CDR3 is TGTGCCAGCAGCCTGGGATGGACGGCTAACTATGGCTACACCTTC.